This T cell receptor (beta chain) emerged from a study of cytomegalovirus exposure and HLA in healthy donors (dated by TCRdb to about 2017). General notes on the study: According to an earlier analysis of 587 of the donors, some 170 million T cells yielded roughly 110 million unique TCR beta sequences and about 300 Gb of sequence data. Alongside the repertoire data, information on donor age, sex, ethnicity and CMV serostatus was compiled. The study used immunosequencing to profile the T cell repertoires of 600 to 850 subjects and linked those repertoires to cytomegalovirus serostatus. The number of donors typed differed by locus, with about 629-640 for A, B, C, DRB1 and DQB1, over 500 for DQA1, nearly 610 for DPA1, and some 440 for DPB1. To predict cytomegalovirus infection status, the study combined high-throughput TCR immunosequencing, statistical association of individual TCRs with disease status, and machine learning. An earlier analysis of several hundred of the donors applied high-throughput TCR beta sequencing to assess whether each TCR beta V gene segment acted as functional or pseudogenic. Rather than drawing on any new phenotypic data, the later analysis identified candidate immune exposures from TCR beta sequences and the way those sequences occurred across donors. Approximately 300 gigabases of sequencing data and roughly 90 million unique TCR sequences were included in an early release covering roughly 600 HLA-typed donors. Of the roughly 390 genotyped donors, roughly 76% were placed in the genetic ancestry cluster associated with self-reported Caucasian donors. Class I and class II HLA loci were covered by the typing at four-digit resolution. The study aimed to test whether signatures of past pathogen exposure could be identified by cataloging public T cell receptors. A later analysis re-examined previously published TCR beta repertoires from around 670 donors and added high-resolution HLA genotyping to investigate patterns of TCR occurrence. All discovery cohort repertoires had been generated on a single sequencing platform. In a later genetic analysis, genome-wide SNP genotypes for about 55% of the 666 donors were used, and that subset was treated as a discovery cohort. Five DR-DQ haplotypes were treated as single units for association and clustering because of strong linkage in the cohort. In addition to the first cohort of 666 subjects, a separate validation cohort of about 120 different subjects was used. On average, roughly 240,000 unique TCR beta nucleotide sequences were sequenced per donor among some 430 genotyped donors of the cohort, with 15% to 20% of those sequences being non-productive.

The cohort was made up of hundreds of healthy bone marrow donors. All cohort members were sampled while nominally healthy, although unrecorded immune exposures were likely present. The donor tested CMV seropositive and was one of the 289 seropositive cohort members. Every donor gave a peripheral blood sample, and the peripheral blood mononuclear cells from that sample were used for TCR beta sequencing. Genomic DNA extraction from the blood cell samples was performed with the Qiagen DNeasy Blood Extraction Kit. A note on this clone: Its antigen is currently not known. No qualities accompany the bases; no much larger clone lies one base away.

The library was produced with the immunoSEQ multiplex PCR assay. A mixture of 60 forward primers for TCR Vbeta segments and 13 reverse primers for TCR Jbeta segments was used in the multiplex PCR. Amplification of the CDR3 region of rearranged TCR beta genes was performed with a multiplex PCR assay on genomic DNA. The Illumina HiSeq System was used to sequence the amplified TCR beta libraries as 87-base-pair reads. As for the original processing: Across the 700 or so repertoires, a later analysis counted tens of millions of unique TCR beta chains, roughly 11 million of which were shared by at least two donors. Raw reads were error-corrected and collapsed into unique sequences by a nearest-neighbor algorithm in which closely related sequences were merged to remove PCR and sequencing errors. To assign V, D and J gene segments, CDR3 sequences were aligned to IMGT reference sequences. For a sequence to be retained, a match of at least six nucleotides was required to both a V gene segment and a J gene segment. A rearrangement counted as productive if the CDR3 had no stop codons and remained in frame with V and J, and every other rearrangement counted as non-productive. Following IMGT convention, CDR3 was defined as the stretch from the second conserved V-encoded cysteine to the conserved J-encoded phenylalanine. The earlier analysis of more than 450 of the donors excluded sequences that lacked an unambiguous match to a single V gene segment. An earlier analysis of a few hundred of the donors called V segments functional above 56.7% productive rearrangements and segregating when the between-donor standard deviation exceeded 5%. A statistical classification framework was developed to diagnose cytomegalovirus status using the catalog of TCR beta chain sequences. In a later analysis, V and J genes were assigned by comparing TCR nucleotide sequences against IMGT/GENE-DB human TR gene sequences. In a later analysis, CDR3 sequences and most-parsimonious VDJ recombination scenarios were assigned using the TCRdist pipeline. In a later analysis, each TCR beta chain was defined by its CDR3 amino acid sequence together with its V-gene family, and reads without a unique V-gene family were excluded. In a later analysis, around 650 highly shared, low-generation-probability nucleotide sequences were removed to address suspected cross-contamination and a sequencing artifact. In a later analysis, a clonal expansion index for each public chain was calculated from normalized within-repertoire ranks of inferred template counts. A later analysis computed generation probabilities with a VDJ recombination model fitted to out-of-frame rearrangements, and checked the results against IGoR. A later analysis scored TCR-TCR, TCR-HLA and TCR-CMV co-occurrence with hypergeometric tests, applying a repertoire-size bias correction to TCR pairs. In a later analysis, false discovery rates were estimated by permuting HLA or CMV assignments 20 times. In a later analysis, co-occurring TCRs were grouped with DBSCAN, and TCRdist sequence similarity was added when clustering was performed within HLA-allele-positive subsets. For co-occurrence clustering, repertoires with fewer than 30,000 or more than 120,000 public chains were excluded, along with about five repertoires with anomalous nucleotide sharing. This is the immuneACCESS table as TCRdb keeps it, with only in-frame sequences that have V and J called. A part of the clones is gone; compared with another copy, unresolved V genes explain less than half, and the rest is unexplained. That table gives V, J and clone size, and the DNA gave D and trimming. Across this sample there are 150,000 to 200,000 clones, with roughly 77% seen only once. Of the sample, around 2.5% falls within the top ten clones.

Overall study results and their limits: Most CMV-associated TCR beta chains appeared to be HLA-restricted in a later analysis, and the HLA associations seemed to be driven largely by CMV exposure. For the cohort, immune exposure information was limited to CMV serostatus. A later analysis found that TCR association rates varied across HLA loci, with DRB1 alleles showing the most associated TCRs and HLA-C alleles the fewest. A few of the identified cytomegalovirus-associated TCR beta chains were confirmed in vitro to be specific for cytomegalovirus antigens. Specific HLA alleles were associated with some 15,000 TCR beta sequences at a false discovery rate of 0.05 in a later analysis. This cohort had only TCR beta chains sequenced, and the lack of alpha or paired-chain data limited which features could be detected. Fewer than 20 rarely observed V segments, including chromosome 9 orphons, were excluded from the earlier analysis of approximately 500 of the donors because counts were too low. Assigning TCR associations to individual alleles was difficult when HLA alleles, especially DR and DQ, strongly co-occurred. A later genetic analysis associated a missense DCLRE1C variant with V-gene and J-gene trimming of TCR beta chains, and an independent cohort replicated the association. A cluster of highly shared sequence variants was judged likely to be a technical artifact of the sequencing pipeline. Roughly uniform sequencing depth across donors was assumed in presence/absence analyses, although this assumption may not hold. A further reported finding was that TCR beta sequences accurately predicted the HLA-A and HLA-B alleles for most subjects in the first cohort. The classifier was reported to diagnose cytomegalovirus status with high specificity and sensitivity in both the original and validation cohorts. In a later analysis, several top co-occurrence clusters were reported to appear linked to parvovirus B19, influenza, CMV and Epstein-Barr virus. In a later analysis, HLA-associated TCR beta chains showed more clonal expansion and lower generation probabilities than non-associated chains that were equally common. The study gave a list of under 200 TCR beta chains associated with cytomegalovirus. In an earlier analysis of fewer than 750 of the donors, most TCR beta V segments were observed in productive rearrangements about 87% or about 30% of the time, broadly matching IMGT annotations. Linkage disequilibrium might explain the correlated functional status among segregating V segments, but an unknown experimental factor could not be ruled out. Compared with the roughly 670-donor mean, donors in an Asian-associated ancestry cluster had fewer N-insertions in productive TCRs, according to a later genetic analysis. Most TCR sequences were seen in very few donors, while some public TCRs were found in many individuals. Because HLA typing was missing for some donors at each locus, association tests included only the typed subset. It was suggested by the authors that the approach could potentially be generalized to other disease states and immunological phenotypes.

The TCR sequence derives from a woman aged 40 to 55 in good health and CMV-seropositive. Sequencing used PBMCs.

The DNA sequence is TGTGCCAGCAGCGCGCGGACGGCTAGCGGAGTCCCTAGCACAGATACGCAGTATTTT. Translation gives CASSARTASGVPSTDTQYF. The sequence joins TRBV9 to TRBJ2-3; the central 7 bases match TRBD2. The CDR3 starts with the cysteine, ends with the phenylalanine, and has 19 residues. Solely the CDR3 DNA is kept, with 57 bases framed from the first base. Looking up the germline V gene yields CDR1 SGDLS and CDR2 YYNGEE. V has 3 bases trimmed and J has 0 bases trimmed; junction bases matching no gene number 16.